This TCR beta chain was observed in a study of shared T cell receptors in the human thymus (dated by TCRdb to about 2021). Broadly, across the study: The study examined how the human thymus generates shared, self-reactive T-cell receptor alpha chains.

Trimming leaves V shorter by 0 bases and J shorter by 4 bases, with the junction holding 7 bases beyond the gene matches. Based on the germline V gene, the CDR1 and CDR2 sequences are LGHNA and YSLEER. Measured from the cysteine to the phenylalanine, the CDR3 is 16 residues long. Only the CDR3 part of the read is kept: 48 bases, read in frame from the first base. Comment on this clone: The antigen it binds to is not known. No base quality information exists; no much larger clone differs at one position.

Library preparation employed the immunoSEQ multiplex PCR assay. Held by TCRdb, this immuneACCESS table contains in-frame sequences only and omits some clones. Under half of the omission traces to an unresolved V gene where checked; the cause of the rest is unknown. The sample records 500,000 to 750,000 clones, approximately 87% of which are singletons. 0.0095% to 0.011% of the sample is in the top ten clones. Separately, the same data were catalogued under a study of human thymus T cells. The second study's paper adds: Donors were immunologically healthy infants undergoing open corrective cardiac surgery for congenital heart defects in Finland. Thymus tissue was collected as surgical resects that were removed during corrective cardiac surgery. Biased V and J gene segment usage appeared to be present in both thymic and peripheral blood repertoires. Highly overlapping thymic TCR repertoires among unrelated individuals were reported in the related research. The study described the TCR alpha and beta repertoires in about eight infant thymus samples and a handful of matching peripheral blood samples. Donor ages ranging from roughly 6 to 250 days were recorded, and a handful of male and a couple of female infants were included in the cohort. Thymocytes were freed from the tissue by mechanical means and kept at -70 degrees C as pellets of about 9-33 million cells. Genomic DNA was extracted from frozen cell pellets with a QIAsymphony instrument. The immunoSEQ multiplex PCR assay was used to amplify the TCRB and TCRAD loci from a standardized quantity of quality-controlled genomic DNA. The amplicons spanned the V(D)J region and were long enough to cover the CDR3 and allow V and J genes to be identified. The amplicons were sequenced on an Illumina platform via the commercial immunoSEQ service. Primer bias and sequencing errors were corrected as previously described, and TCRAD and TCRB definitions were based on the IMGT database. Analysis of the repertoires was done with immunoSEQ Analyzer 3.0 and VDJTools and included basic statistics, V/J segment usage, diversity estimates, rarefaction and pairwise overlap. To estimate diversity, the Chao1, ChaoE, Efron-Thisted, Shannon and inverse Simpson indices were applied, and diversity was also estimated on datasets down-sampled to the smallest sample. Repertoire overlap used strict matching of CDR3 nucleotide sequence, V gene and J gene, with Jaccard-based multidimensional scaling clustering. On average, approximately 790,000 unique TCRB clonotypes were obtained from thymus samples, compared with about 84,000 from blood samples.

The source is a boy younger than two with a congenital heart defect. Donor details come from another sample of the same person, matched by shared clones. Sequencing was carried out using thymocytes. Here the chain combines TRBV4-3 and TRBJ2-3, and 7 junctional nucleotides match TRBD1. The DNA is TGCGCCAGCAGCCAAGATAGGGGGCAGGGGGCAGATACGCAGTATTTT. It encodes CASSQDRGQGADTQYF.